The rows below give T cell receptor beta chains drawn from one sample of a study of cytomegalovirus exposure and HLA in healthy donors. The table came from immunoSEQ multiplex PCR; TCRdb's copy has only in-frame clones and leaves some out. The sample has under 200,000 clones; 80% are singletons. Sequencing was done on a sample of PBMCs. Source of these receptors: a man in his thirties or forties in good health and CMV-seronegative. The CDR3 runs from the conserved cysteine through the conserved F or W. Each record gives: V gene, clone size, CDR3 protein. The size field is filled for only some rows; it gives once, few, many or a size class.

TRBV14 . CASSQRDRGFERGYNEQFF
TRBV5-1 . CASSLPHRTSGGPSTDTQYF
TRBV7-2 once CASSQAGPTTYEQYF
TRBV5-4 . CASSSEPHRGNTEAFF
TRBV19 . CASSIPGGAFF
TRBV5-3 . CARGETQYF
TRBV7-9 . CASSQTGRAPNYGYTF
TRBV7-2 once CASSSDRYGYTF
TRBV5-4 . CASRDLAGEAQYF
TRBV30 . CAWNGAGGLETQYF
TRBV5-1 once CASSLAPSGTSAYNEQFF
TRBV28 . CASGTSGYYEQYF
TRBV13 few CASSLGSTYEQYF
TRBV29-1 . CSVETVSSYEQYF
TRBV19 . CASNVRGSSSYSNQPQHF
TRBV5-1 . CASSNGQYNEQFF
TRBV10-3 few CAISDPTRQGTYEQYF
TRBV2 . CASSSKDRLTDTQYF
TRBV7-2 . CASSRTGESNQPQHF
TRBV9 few CASSGTGPYEQYF
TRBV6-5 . CASSADRGQVGYTF
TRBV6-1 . CASSEADRTTQPQHF
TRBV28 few CASSGAGFGSDTGELFF
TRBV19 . CASTVSGNTIYF
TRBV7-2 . CASSLEGTSGGDTQYF
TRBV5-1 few CASSWGTSGPQETQYF
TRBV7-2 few CASSTRTAPYEQYF
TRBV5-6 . CASSLLGQAYNEQFF
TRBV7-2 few CASSFSTDKNIQYF
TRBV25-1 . CASSEYSGEYTGELFF
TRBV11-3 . CASSLKDQGGGNQPQHF
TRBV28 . CASSPRGYQETQYF
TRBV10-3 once CAISGANTGELFF
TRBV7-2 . CASSFASGGNTGELFF
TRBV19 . CASSSTGDYGYTF
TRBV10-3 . CATKLGGRDSGEQYF
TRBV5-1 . CASSLSPTDTQYF
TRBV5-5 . CASSRPPGEREQFF
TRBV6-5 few CASSYSQGSYYGYTF
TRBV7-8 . CASSLSSLNQPQHF
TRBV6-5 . CASSYDAGNEKLFF
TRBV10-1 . CASRGDLNTGELFF
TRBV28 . CASSGHPPPVYEQYF